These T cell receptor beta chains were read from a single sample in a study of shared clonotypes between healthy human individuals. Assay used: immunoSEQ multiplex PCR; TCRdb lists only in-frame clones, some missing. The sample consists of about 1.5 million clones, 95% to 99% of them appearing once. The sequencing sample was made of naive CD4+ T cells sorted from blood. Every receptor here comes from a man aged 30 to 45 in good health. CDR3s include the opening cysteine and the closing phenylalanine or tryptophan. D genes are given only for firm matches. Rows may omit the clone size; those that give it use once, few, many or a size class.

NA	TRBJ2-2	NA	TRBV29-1	TGCAGCGTTGCCGGTCCGCTGGCCGGGGAGCTGTTTTTT	CSVAGPLAGELFF
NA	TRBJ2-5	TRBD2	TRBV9	TGTGCCAGCAGCGTAGCGGGGGCCGGACTAGCCACCCGAGGGCAAGAGACCCAGTACTTC	CASSVAGAGLATRGQETQYF
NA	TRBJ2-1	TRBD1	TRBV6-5	TGTGCCAGCAGACGAGGGACAGGGAACCACAATGAGCAGTTCTTC	CASRRGTGNHNEQFF
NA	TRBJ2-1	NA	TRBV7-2	TGTGCCAGCAGCTTAGCGGCCCTGACGGGCAATGAGCAGTTCTTC	CASSLAALTGNEQFF
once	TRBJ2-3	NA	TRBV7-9	TGTGCCAGCAGCTCGTACAGCACAGATACGCAGTATTTT	CASSSYSTDTQYF
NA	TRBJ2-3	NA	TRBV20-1	TGCAGTGCCAAGATAACAGATACGCAGTATTTT	CSAKITDTQYF
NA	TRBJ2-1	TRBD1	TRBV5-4	TGTGCCAGCAGCTTGGCCGGGACAGGGGAACATGAGCAGTTCTTC	CASSLAGTGEHEQFF
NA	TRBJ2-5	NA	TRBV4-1	TGCGCCAGCAGCCAATCTGACGACCATGCGACCCAGTACTTC	CASSQSDDHATQYF
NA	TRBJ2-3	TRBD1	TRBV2	TGTGCCAGCATCTGGGACAGGAGCACAGATACGCAGTATTTT	CASIWDRSTDTQYF
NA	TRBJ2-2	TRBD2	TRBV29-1	TGCAGCGTTACAGGCGGGAGCGCGGGGGAGCTGTTTTTT	CSVTGGSAGELFF
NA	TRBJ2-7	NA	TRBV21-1	TGTGCCAGCAGCAAATTGGGACAAAAATACGAGCAGTACTTC	CASSKLGQKYEQYF
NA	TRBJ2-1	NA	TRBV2	TGTGCCAGCAGTCCCCACAATGAGCAGTTCTTC	CASSPHNEQFF
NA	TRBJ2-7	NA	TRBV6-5	TGTGCCAGCAGCCAGTCCGGGACCTCCTACGAGCAGTACTTC	CASSQSGTSYEQYF
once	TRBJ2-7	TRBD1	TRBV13	TGTGCCAGCAGCTTTAGTCCCGGGACAGGTTCTTCAACACAGTACTTC	CASSFSPGTGSSTQYF
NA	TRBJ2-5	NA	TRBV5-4	TGTGCCAGCAGGCAGGGGAGTGAGACCCAGTACTTC	CASRQGSETQYF
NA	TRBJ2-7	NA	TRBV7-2	TGTGCCAGCAGCTTATCTGAAGCTCACGAGCAGTACTTC	CASSLSEAHEQYF